The sequence of this T cell receptor beta chain was determined in a study of blood T cell repertoires in COVID-19. Study-wide context: T cells, B-cell-depleted T cells, or PBMCs supplied cDNA or gDNA.

Sequencing used immunoSEQ multiplex PCR; TCRdb keeps in-frame clones, though not all of them. Among 50,000 to 85,000 clones listed, about 91% were seen once. V was clipped by 8 bases and J by 4 bases, with 11 bases between them. CDR3 length: 12 amino acids. Germline CDR1 is SGHVS and CDR2 is FQNEAQ. This chain links TRBV7-8 with TRBJ1-1; D gene ambiguous. Material for sequencing was peripheral blood. The sequence was obtained from a human donor in a cohort sampled during active COVID-19. CDR3 residues: CASALGGTEAFF. CDR3 DNA sequence: TGTGCCAGCGCCCTAGGAGGCACTGAAGCTTTCTTT.